These 28 T cell receptor beta chains share one sample of origin, sequenced in a study of T cell changes during pregnancy in multiple sclerosis. Profiled with immunoSEQ multiplex PCR; TCRdb holds only in-frame clones, not every one. The table lists some 100,000 clones, approximately 92% of them singletons. The input for sequencing was peripheral blood, taken after pregnancy. The receptors were sampled from a female donor with multiple sclerosis, enrolled in a pregnancy study.

The V gene is TRBV13, the J gene TRBJ1-3; D not resolved. The CDR3 contains 14 residues. Germline assignment: CDR1 PRHDT and CDR2 FYEKMQ (reference sequence). Trimming stripped 4 bases from V and 0 bases from J, with 7 bases between. The CDR3: CASSYDISGNTIYF. CDR3 DNA: TGTGCCAGCAGCTACGACATCTCTGGAAACACCATATATTTT.

The J gene is TRBJ2-3, the V gene TRBV19; the D is unclear. This CDR3 spans 13 amino acids. V shed 9 bases and J shed 0 bases, with 10 bases lying between them. Germline V gene sequence: CDR1 LNHDA, CDR2 SQIVND (reference sequence). DNA of the CDR3: TGTGCCAGCCTAGAAGACAGCACAGATACGCAGTATTTT. Protein product: CASLEDSTDTQYF.

J is TRBJ2-3 and V is TRBV4-2; 8 bases are a match to TRBD1. Germline-derived CDR1 and CDR2 are LGHNA and YNFKEQ. V shed 4 bases and J 1 base; nucleotides not matched to a gene: 4. CDR3 length equals 15 residues. CDR3 sequence (DNA): TGTGCCAGCAGCCGTACGACAGGGGGCACAGATACGCAGTATTTT. Its translation: CASSRTTGGTDTQYF.

The chain couples TRBV29-1 to TRBJ1-1; no definite D call. The CDR3 covers 13 residues. Germline CDR1 and CDR2: SQVTM and ANQGSEA. CDR3 protein: CSISEGMNTEAFF. CDR3 sequence (DNA): TGCAGTATCTCGGAGGGAATGAACACTGAAGCTTTCTTT. Full variable domain (rest looked up from reference TRBV29-1 and TRBJ1-1): SAVISQKPSRDICQRGTSLTIQCQVDSQVTMMFWYRQQPGQSLTLIATANQGSEATYESGFVIDKFPISRPNLTFSTLTVSNMSPEDSSIYLCSISEGMNTEAFFGQGTRLTVV.

The chain combines TRBV19 with TRBJ2-2; 15 bases line up with TRBD2. The CDR3 is 17 amino acids. V shed 9 bases, J shed 1 base, and the junction held 6 bases outside the gene matches. CDR1 and CDR2 from the germline V gene are LNHDA and SQIVND (reference sequence). The CDR3 is CARGLAGGRKNTGELFF. The CDR3 DNA is TGTGCCAGAGGACTAGCGGGAGGGAGAAAGAACACCGGGGAGCTGTTTTTT.

Concerning this clone: The junction departs from germline at one end; a sequencing error may be responsible. This chain uses TRBV11-2 with TRBJ2-7; the D gene is possibly TRBD1 (5 bases). The CDR3 is 11 residues long. Germline V gives CDR1 SGHAT, CDR2 FQNNGV. The CDR3 is CASSLGSGPVF. The CDR3 coding sequence is TGTGCCAGCAGCTTAGGTTCAGGGCCTGTGTTC.

The chain couples TRBV30 to TRBJ1-5; D unresolved. CDR1 and CDR2 (germline): GTSNPN, SVGIG (reference sequence). The CDR3 is 12 amino acids. V was pared by 5 bases and J by 4 bases, with 9 bases between. The CDR3 bases are TGTGCCTGGGGCAGGATTAATCAGCCCCAGCATTTT. The encoded protein is CAWGRINQPQHF.

V is TRBV5-1 and J is TRBJ2-7; D perhaps matches TRBD2 (6 bases). The CDR3 spans 14 residues. Germline CDR1 and CDR2: SGHRS and YFSETQ. With 0 bases removed from V and 2 bases from J, the gap between germline ends came to 9 bases. CDR3 loop: CASSLAGSAYEQYF. The DNA of the CDR3 is TGCGCCAGCAGCTTGGCCGGGAGTGCCTACGAGCAGTACTTC.

This chain links TRBV30 with TRBJ2-2, with D maybe TRBD1 (5 bases). V lost 7 bases, J lost 5 bases, and 14 bases lay in between. Germline V gene lookup returns CDR1 GTSNPN and CDR2 SVGIG (reference sequence). The CDR3 extends over 13 amino acids. The DNA of the CDR3 is TGTGCCTACCCGAGACAGTTTACCGGGGAGCTGTTTTTT. It yields the protein CAYPRQFTGELFF.

This sequence joins TRBV25-1 and TRBJ2-1, with TRBD2 matching 8 bases. The germline CDR1 and CDR2 sequences are MGHDK and SYGVNS. V shed 5 bases, J shed 5 bases, and the junction held 8 bases outside the gene matches. The CDR3 has 15 amino acids. CDR3 amino acids: CASSILAGGNNEQFF. The DNA of the CDR3 is TGTGCCAGCAGTATTCTAGCGGGCGGAAACAATGAGCAGTTCTTC.

This chain uses TRBV30 with TRBJ2-1; TRBD2 matches at 7 bases. The CDR3 is 15 amino acids. Germline lookup yields CDR1 GTSNPN and CDR2 SVGIG (reference sequence). V was clipped by 2 bases and J by 6 bases; unmatched bases: 10. Here the CDR3 DNA reads TGTGCCTGGAGTCCCCGCGGGACTATCCTCAATGAGCAGTTCTTC. Translating gives CAWSPRGTILNEQFF. Full variable domain (rest looked up from reference TRBV30 and TRBJ2-1): SQTIHQWPATLVQPVGSPLSLECTVEGTSNPNLYWYRQAAGRGLQLLFYSVGIGQISSEVPQNLSASRPQDRQFILSSKKLLLSDSGFYLCAWSPRGTILNEQFFGPGTRLTVL.

The chain has TRBV5-6 and TRBJ2-2; 7 bases agree with TRBD2. The CDR3 consists of 14 residues. Germline CDR1 SGHDT, CDR2 YYEEEE. V dropped 4 bases and J dropped 4; count of bases not matched to a gene: 4. The CDR3 DNA sequence: TGTGCCAGCAGCCGGGGGGAGATCACCGGGGAGCTGTTTTTT. It translates to CASSRGEITGELFF.

The genes are TRBV7-6 and TRBJ2-1; TRBD2 matches 10 bases. The germline CDR1 and CDR2 sequences are SGHVS and FNYEAQ. The CDR3 covers 16 residues. The ends lost 5 bases at V and 5 bases at J; junction bases unmatched: 9. CDR3 sequence: CASSPLAGGPHNEQFF. The CDR3 DNA reads TGTGCCAGCAGCCCGTTAGCGGGAGGCCCTCACAATGAGCAGTTCTTC.

The genes are TRBV7-9 and TRBJ2-7; TRBD2 is a possible D gene (5 bases). The germline V and J ends were trimmed by 5 bases and 4 bases, with 15 bases remaining between them. Per germline, CDR1 SEHNR and CDR2 FQNEAQ (reference sequence). The CDR3 consists of 14 residues. The DNA of the CDR3 is TGTGCCAGCAGCGCATCGGGAACCCAGTACGAGCAGTACTTC. Encoded protein: CASSASGTQYEQYF.

This clone turned up a few times. The rearrangement uses TRBV27 and TRBJ1-2; D unresolved. Germline V gene sequence: CDR1 MNHEY, CDR2 SMNVEV (reference sequence). The germline V and J ends were trimmed by 7 bases and 7 bases, with 16 bases remaining between them. This CDR3 is 13 amino acids long. The CDR3 sequence is CASKKEGSGGYTF. For the CDR3, the DNA is TGTGCCAGCAAGAAGGAGGGATCGGGTGGCTACACCTTC.

CDR3 coding DNA: TGTGCCAGCAGCTTAGGACTCTTCGCGAACACCGGGGAGCTGTTTTTT. Translated: CASSLGLFANTGELFF. The chain couples TRBV7-2 to TRBJ2-2; D unclear. CDR3 size: 16 residues. Trimming removed 1 base from V and 0 bases from J, with 9 bases in between. Per germline, CDR1 SGHTA and CDR2 FQGNSA.

The chain combines TRBV5-1 with TRBJ2-1, with a possible D match to TRBD1 (7 bases). V was cut by 2 bases and J by 7 bases, with 13 bases left in between. CDR1 and CDR2 (germline): SGHRS, YFSETQ. CDR3 length: 14 amino acids. In DNA form, the CDR3 reads TGCGCCAGCAGCTTTGACAGGGCGGGGAATGAGCAGTTCTTC. Protein sequence: CASSFDRAGNEQFF. The entire variable domain, with the rest obtained from reference TRBV5-1 and TRBJ2-1, is as follows: KAGVTQTPRYLIKTRGQQVTLSCSPISGHRSVSWYQQTPGQGLQFLFEYFSETQRNKGNFPGRFSGRQFSNSRSEMNVSTLELGDSALYLCASSFDRAGNEQFFGPGTRLTVL.

The chain has TRBV6-6 and TRBJ1-3; maybe TRBD1 (5 bases). The V end was cut by 8 bases, the J end by 4 bases, with 12 bases between. CDR1 and CDR2 from the germline V gene are MNHNY and SVGAGI (reference sequence). The CDR3 loop spans 13 amino acids. The CDR3 region is CASSEGIGNTIYF. Here the CDR3 DNA reads TGTGCCAGCTCGGAGGGGATCGGAAACACCATATATTTT.

The rearrangement links TRBV7-6 to TRBJ1-1, with 9 bases that match TRBD1. From germline, CDR1 is SGHVS and CDR2 FNYEAQ. This CDR3 has 13 amino acids. The V gene end was trimmed by 5 bases and the J gene end by 7 bases; junction bases not matched to a gene: 5. CDR3 amino acids: CASSLDRGGEAFF. The CDR3 coding sequence is TGTGCCAGCAGCCTGGACAGGGGCGGTGAAGCTTTCTTT. Filled out from reference TRBV7-6 and TRBJ1-1, the complete variable domain reads GAGVSQSPRYKVTKRGQDVALRCDPISGHVSLYWYRQALGQGPEFLTYFNYEAQQDKSGLPNDRFSAERPEGSISTLTIQRTEQRDSAMYRCASSLDRGGEAFFGQGTRLTVV.

The rearrangement uses TRBV5-1 and TRBJ2-3; 8 nucleotides agree with TRBD2. The V and J ends lost 0 bases and 5 bases, in that order; junction bases with no gene match: 5. Germline V gives CDR1 SGHRS, CDR2 YFSETQ. This CDR3 region has 15 residues. The CDR3 loop reads CASSLGVAGKDTQYF. In DNA, the CDR3 is TGCGCCAGCAGCTTGGGGGTAGCGGGGAAAGATACGCAGTATTTT.

The chain is built from TRBV7-2 and TRBJ1-1; D remains ambiguous. V was shortened by 1 base and J by 0 bases, with 6 bases between the two germline ends. Germline V lookup: CDR1 SGHTA, CDR2 FQGNSA. The CDR3 sequence is 14 residues long. The CDR3 spells CASSLGSLNTEAFF. The CDR3 nucleotides read TGTGCCAGCAGCTTAGGGAGTTTGAACACTGAAGCTTTCTTT.

The rearrangement links TRBV12-5 to TRBJ1-1; no firm D call. Germline V lookup: CDR1 LGHNT, CDR2 FRNRAP. This CDR3 region has 12 residues. V lost 1 base to trimming and J lost 5 bases, with 5 bases between them. CDR3 in amino acids: CASGLGGTEAFF. The DNA for the CDR3 is TGTGCTAGTGGTTTGGGAGGAACTGAAGCTTTCTTT.

The chain joins TRBV5-1 to TRBJ1-1, with D possibly matching TRBD1 (5 bases). The CDR3 sequence is 16 residues long. Germline lookup yields CDR1 SGHRS and CDR2 YFSETQ. The V and J ends lost 2 bases and 4 bases respectively, with 18 bases between them. The CDR3 DNA sequence: TGCGCCAGCAGCTTAGGGTTAGGGACTGTCCCCACTGAAGCTTTCTTT. Protein product: CASSLGLGTVPTEAFF.

This clone has only one observation. This chain uses TRBV5-1 with TRBJ2-3, with 11 bases lining up with TRBD2. CDR1 is SGHRS, CDR2 YFSETQ, per germline. This CDR3 is built from 16 residues. Unmatched junction bases numbered 6, after V lost 4 bases and J lost 2 bases. The CDR3 protein is CASSKGTSGYTDTQYF. DNA for the CDR3: TGCGCCAGCAGCAAAGGGACTAGCGGATACACAGATACGCAGTATTTT.

This rearrangement joins TRBV5-1 to TRBJ2-7; 8 bases align to TRBD2. V was pared by 1 base and J by 1 base, with 16 bases of the junction left unmatched. The germline CDR1 and CDR2 sequences are SGHRS and YFSETQ. This CDR3 region has 19 residues. The DNA for the CDR3 is TGCGCCAGCAGCTTGTCGTCCTGGGCTAGCGGGTTCCTATCCTACGAGCAGTACTTC. Its protein is CASSLSSWASGFLSYEQYF.

In regard to this clone: Other DNA sequences in this specimen translate into the identical CDR3. J is TRBJ1-1 and V is TRBV5-1; no definite D call. This CDR3 spans 13 amino acids. V lost 0 bases and J 1 base, leaving 4 bases between the germline ends. Germline values: CDR1 SGHRS, CDR2 YFSETQ. CDR3 in DNA: TGCGCCAGCAGCTTGGCGGGGAACACTGAAGCTTTCTTT. Translation gives CASSLAGNTEAFF.

V usage is TRBV19 and J usage is TRBJ2-7; TRBD1 matches 9 bases. This CDR3 has 15 amino acids. Germline V lookup: CDR1 LNHDA, CDR2 SQIVND (reference sequence). V lost 6 bases, J lost 3 bases, and 9 bases stayed unmatched. The CDR3 loop is CASRKSSDRGYEQYF. CDR3 DNA sequence: TGTGCCAGTAGAAAATCCTCGGACAGGGGCTACGAGCAGTACTTC.

Concerning this clone itself: At one boundary the junction diverges from the germline segment, which might be a read error. The genes are TRBV9 and TRBJ1-1; D is perhaps TRBD1 (6 bases). The CDR3 is made up of 14 amino acids. Germline loops: CDR1 SGDLS, CDR2 YYNGEE. The chain's CDR3 is CASSVDARGEEALF. CDR3 DNA sequence: TGTGCCAGCAGCGTAGACGCCAGGGGTGAGGAGGCCCTCTTT.